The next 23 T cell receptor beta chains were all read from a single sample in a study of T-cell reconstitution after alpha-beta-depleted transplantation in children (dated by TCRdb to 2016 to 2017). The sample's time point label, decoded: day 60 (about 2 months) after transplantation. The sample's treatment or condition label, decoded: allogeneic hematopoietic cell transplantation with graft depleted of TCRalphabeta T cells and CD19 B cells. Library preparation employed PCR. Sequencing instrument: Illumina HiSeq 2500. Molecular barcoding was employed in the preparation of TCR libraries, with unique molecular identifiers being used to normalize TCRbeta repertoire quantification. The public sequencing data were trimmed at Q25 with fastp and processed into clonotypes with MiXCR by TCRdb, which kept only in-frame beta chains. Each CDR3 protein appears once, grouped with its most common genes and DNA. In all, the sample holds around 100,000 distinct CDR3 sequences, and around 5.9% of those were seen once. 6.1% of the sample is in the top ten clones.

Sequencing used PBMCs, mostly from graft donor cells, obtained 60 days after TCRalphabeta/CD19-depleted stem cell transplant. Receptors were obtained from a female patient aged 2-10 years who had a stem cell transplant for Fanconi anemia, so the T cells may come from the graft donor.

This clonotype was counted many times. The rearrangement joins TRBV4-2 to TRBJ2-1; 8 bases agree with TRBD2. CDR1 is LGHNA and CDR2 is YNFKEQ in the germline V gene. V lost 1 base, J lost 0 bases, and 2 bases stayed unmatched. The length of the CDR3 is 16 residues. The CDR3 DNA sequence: TGTGCCAGCAGCCAAGGGAGCGGGAGCTCCTACAATGAGCAGTTCTTC. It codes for CASSQGSGSSYNEQFF.

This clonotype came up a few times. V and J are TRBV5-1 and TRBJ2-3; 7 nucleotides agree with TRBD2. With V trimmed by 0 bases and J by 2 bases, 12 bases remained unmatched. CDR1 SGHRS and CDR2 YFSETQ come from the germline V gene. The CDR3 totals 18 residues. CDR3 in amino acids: CASSLDRGSVRFTDTQYF. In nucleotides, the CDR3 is TGCGCCAGCAGCTTGGACCGCGGGAGTGTACGTTTCACAGATACGCAGTATTTT.

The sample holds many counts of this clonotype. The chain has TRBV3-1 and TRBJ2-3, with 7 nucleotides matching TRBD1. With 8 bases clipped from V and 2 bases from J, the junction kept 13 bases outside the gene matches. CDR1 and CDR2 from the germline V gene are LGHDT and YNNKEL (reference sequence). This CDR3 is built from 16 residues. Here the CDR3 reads CASRPSHRGYTDTQYF. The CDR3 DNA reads TGTGCCAGCCGACCATCCCACAGGGGCTACACAGATACGCAGTATTTT.

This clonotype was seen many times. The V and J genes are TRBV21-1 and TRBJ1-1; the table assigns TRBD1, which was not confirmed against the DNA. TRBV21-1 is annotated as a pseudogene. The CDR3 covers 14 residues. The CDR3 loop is CASTHWTGNTEAFF. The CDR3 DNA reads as TGTGCCAGCACCCACTGGACAGGGAACACTGAAGCTTTCTTT.

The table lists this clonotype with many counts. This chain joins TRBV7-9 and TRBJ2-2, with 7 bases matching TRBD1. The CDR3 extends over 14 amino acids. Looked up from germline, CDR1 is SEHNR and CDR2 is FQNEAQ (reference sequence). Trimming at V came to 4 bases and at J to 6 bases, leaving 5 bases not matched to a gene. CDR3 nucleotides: TGTGCCAGCAGCTCGACAGGGTTGTCCGGGGAGCTGTTTTTT. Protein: CASSSTGLSGELFF.

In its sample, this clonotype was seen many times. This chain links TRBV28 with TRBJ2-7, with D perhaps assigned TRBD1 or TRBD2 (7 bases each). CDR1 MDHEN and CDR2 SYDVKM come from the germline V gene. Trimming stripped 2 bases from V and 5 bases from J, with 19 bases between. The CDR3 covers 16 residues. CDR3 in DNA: TGTGCCAGCAGTTTACCTAGACAGGGCGGACTAGACGAGCAGTACTTC. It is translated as CASSLPRQGGLDEQYF. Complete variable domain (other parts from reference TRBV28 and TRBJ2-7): DVKVTQSSRYLVKRTGEKVFLECVQDMDHENMFWYRQDPGLGLRLIYFSYDVKMKEKGDIPEGYSVSREKKERFSLILESASTNQTSMYLCASSLPRQGGLDEQYFGPGTRLTVT.

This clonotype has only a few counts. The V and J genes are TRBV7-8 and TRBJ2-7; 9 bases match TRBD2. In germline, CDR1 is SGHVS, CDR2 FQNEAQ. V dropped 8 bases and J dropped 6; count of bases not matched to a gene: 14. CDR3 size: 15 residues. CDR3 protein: CASSYLGLADLEQYF. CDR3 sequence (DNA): TGTGCCAGCTCATACTTGGGACTAGCAGACCTCGAGCAGTACTTC. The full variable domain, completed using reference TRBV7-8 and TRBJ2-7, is GAGVSQSPRYKVAKRGQDVALRCDPISGHVSLFWYQQALGQGPEFLTYFQNEAQLDKSGLPSDRFFAERPEGSVSTLKIQRTQQEDSAVYLCASSYLGLADLEQYFGPGTRLTVT.

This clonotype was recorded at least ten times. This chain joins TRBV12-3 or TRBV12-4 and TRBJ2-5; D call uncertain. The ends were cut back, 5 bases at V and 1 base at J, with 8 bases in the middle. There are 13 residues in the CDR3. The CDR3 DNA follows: TGTGCCAGCAGTGGCCGGGCCCAAGAGACCCAGTACTTC. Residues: CASSGRAQETQYF.

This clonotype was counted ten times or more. CDR3: CASSQPGTGEDTQYF. In nucleotides, the CDR3 is TGCGCCAGCAGCCAACCAGGGACAGGGGAAGATACGCAGTATTTT. The chain uses TRBV4-1 and TRBJ2-3, with 10 positions matching TRBD1. Germline-derived CDR1 and CDR2 are MGHRA and YSYEKL. This CDR3 region has 15 residues. The V segment lost 2 bases and the J segment 5 bases; nucleotides outside the gene matches: 4.

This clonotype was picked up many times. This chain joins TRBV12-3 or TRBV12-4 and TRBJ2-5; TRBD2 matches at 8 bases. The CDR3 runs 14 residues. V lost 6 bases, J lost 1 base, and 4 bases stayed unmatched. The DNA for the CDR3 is TGTGCCAGCAGACCTACTAGCGGCCAAGAGACCCAGTACTTC. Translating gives CASRPTSGQETQYF.

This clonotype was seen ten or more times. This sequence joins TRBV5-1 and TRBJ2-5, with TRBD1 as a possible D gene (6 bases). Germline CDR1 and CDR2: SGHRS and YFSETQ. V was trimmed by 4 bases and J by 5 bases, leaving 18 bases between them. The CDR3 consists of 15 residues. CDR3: CASSKFEGDRETQYF. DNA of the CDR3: TGCGCCAGCAGCAAATTTGAGGGGGATCGGGAGACCCAGTACTTC.

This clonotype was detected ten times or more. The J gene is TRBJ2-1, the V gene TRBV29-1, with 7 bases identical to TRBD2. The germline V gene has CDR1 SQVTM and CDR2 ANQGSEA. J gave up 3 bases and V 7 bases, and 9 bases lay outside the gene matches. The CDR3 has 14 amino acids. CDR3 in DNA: TGCAGCGCACCTGGCAGCGGGGACTACAATGAGCAGTTCTTC. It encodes CSAPGSGDYNEQFF.

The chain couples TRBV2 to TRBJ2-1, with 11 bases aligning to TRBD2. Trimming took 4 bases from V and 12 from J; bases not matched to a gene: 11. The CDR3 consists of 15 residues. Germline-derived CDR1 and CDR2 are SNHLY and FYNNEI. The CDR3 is CASSVFLAGGRGQFF. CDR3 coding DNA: TGTGCCAGCAGTGTATTCCTAGCGGGAGGCCGTGGGCAGTTCTTC.

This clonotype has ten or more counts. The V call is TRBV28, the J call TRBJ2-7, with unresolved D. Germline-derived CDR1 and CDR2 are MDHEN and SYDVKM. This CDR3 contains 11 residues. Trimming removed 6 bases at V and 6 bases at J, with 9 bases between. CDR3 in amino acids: CASRDPIEQYF. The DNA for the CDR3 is TGTGCCAGCAGGGACCCGATCGAGCAGTACTTC.

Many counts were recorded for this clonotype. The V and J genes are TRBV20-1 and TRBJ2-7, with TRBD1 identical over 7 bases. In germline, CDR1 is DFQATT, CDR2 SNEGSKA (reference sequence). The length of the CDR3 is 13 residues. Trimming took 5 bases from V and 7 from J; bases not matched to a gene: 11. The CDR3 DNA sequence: TGCAGTGCTCCCAAAGGGGGCTTATGGGAGCAGTACTTC. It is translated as CSAPKGGLWEQYF.

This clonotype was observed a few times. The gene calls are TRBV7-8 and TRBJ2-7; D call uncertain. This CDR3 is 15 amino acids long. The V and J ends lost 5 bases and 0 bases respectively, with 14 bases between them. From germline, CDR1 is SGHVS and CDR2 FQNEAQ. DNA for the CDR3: TGTGCCAGCAGCCCCCAGCCCGCAAGCTCCTACGAGCAGTACTTC. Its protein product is CASSPQPASSYEQYF.

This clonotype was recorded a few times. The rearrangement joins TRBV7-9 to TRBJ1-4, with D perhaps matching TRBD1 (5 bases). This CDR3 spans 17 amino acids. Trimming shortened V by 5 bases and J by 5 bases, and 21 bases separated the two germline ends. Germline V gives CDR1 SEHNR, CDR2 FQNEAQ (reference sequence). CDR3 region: CASSPYGTGHGNEKLFF. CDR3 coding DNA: TGTGCCAGCAGCCCGTACGGTACTGGACACGGGAATGAAAAACTGTTTTTT.

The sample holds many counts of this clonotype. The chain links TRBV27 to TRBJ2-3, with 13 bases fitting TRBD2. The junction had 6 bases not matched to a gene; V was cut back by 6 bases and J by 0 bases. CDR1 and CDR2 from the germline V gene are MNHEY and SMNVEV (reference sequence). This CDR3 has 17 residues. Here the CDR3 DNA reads TGTGCCAGCAGAAGACTAGCGGGGGGACTGAGCACAGATACGCAGTATTTT. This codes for CASRRLAGGLSTDTQYF.

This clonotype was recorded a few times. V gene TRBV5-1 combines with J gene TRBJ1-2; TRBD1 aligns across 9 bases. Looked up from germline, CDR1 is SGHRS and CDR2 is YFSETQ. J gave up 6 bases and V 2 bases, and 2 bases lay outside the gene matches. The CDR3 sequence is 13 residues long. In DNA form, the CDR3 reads TGCGCCAGCAGCTTACAGGGGGCTAATGGCTACACCTTC. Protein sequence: CASSLQGANGYTF.

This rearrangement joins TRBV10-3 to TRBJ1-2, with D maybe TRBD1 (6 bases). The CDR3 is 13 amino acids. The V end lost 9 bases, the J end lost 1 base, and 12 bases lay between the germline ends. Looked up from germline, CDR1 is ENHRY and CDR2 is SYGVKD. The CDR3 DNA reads TGTGCCATACAGGGCTCGCTTAACTATGGCTACACCTTC. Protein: CAIQGSLNYGYTF.

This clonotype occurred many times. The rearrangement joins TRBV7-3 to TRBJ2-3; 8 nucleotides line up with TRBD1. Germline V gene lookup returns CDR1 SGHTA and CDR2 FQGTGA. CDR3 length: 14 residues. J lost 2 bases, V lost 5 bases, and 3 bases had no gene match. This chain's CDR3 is CASSRDRNTDTQYF. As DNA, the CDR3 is TGTGCCAGCAGCCGGGACAGGAACACAGATACGCAGTATTTT.

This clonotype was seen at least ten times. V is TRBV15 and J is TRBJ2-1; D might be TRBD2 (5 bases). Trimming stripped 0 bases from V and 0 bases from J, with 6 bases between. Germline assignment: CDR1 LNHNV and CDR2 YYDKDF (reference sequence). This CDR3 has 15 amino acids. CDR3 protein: CATSRDEGSYNEQFF. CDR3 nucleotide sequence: TGTGCCACCAGCAGAGATGAGGGCTCCTACAATGAGCAGTTCTTC.

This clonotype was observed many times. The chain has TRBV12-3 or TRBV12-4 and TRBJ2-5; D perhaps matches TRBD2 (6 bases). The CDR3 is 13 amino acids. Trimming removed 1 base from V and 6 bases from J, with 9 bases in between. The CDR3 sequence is CASSLVAGKTQYF. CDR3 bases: TGTGCCAGCAGTTTAGTGGCGGGAAAGACCCAGTACTTC.